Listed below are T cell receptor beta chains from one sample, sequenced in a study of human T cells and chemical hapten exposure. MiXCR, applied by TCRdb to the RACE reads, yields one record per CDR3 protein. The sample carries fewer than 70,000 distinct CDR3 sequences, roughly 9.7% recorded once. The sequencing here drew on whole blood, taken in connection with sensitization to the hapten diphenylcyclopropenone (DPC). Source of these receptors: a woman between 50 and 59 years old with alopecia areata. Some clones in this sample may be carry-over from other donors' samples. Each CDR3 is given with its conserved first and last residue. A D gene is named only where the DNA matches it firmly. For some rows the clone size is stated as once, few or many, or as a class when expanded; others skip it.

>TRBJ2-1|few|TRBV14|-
CASSQERWSSGQFF
TGTGCCAGCAGCCAAGAGCGGTGGAGCTCAGGGCAGTTCTTC
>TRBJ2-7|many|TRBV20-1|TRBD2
CSARRSGGRSNEQYF
TGCAGTGCTAGAAGGTCAGGCGGGAGGAGCAACGAGCAGTACTTC
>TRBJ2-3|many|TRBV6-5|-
CASSYRGSLSLTTDTQYF
TGTGCCAGCAGTTATAGGGGGAGTCTCTCCCTCACCACAGATACGCAGTATTTT
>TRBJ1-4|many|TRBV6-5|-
CASRTANEKLFF
TGTGCCAGCAGAACCGCGAATGAAAAACTGTTTTTT
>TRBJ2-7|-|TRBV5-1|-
CASSLGGASDYEQYF
TGCGCCAGCAGCCTAGGCGGGGCCAGCGATTACGAGCAGTACTTC
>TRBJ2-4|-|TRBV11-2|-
CASSPRGSANIQYF
TGTGCCAGCAGCCCCAGGGGCTCGGCAAACATTCAGTACTTC
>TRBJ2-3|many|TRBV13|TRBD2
CASSLGSWTSGGGPTQYF
TGTGCCAGCAGCTTAGGCTCCTGGACTAGCGGGGGGGGCCCGACGCAGTATTTT
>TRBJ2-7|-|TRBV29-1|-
CSVGRPRSYEQYF
TGCAGCGTTGGCCGCCCTAGATCCTACGAGCAGTACTTC
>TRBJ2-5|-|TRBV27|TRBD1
CASSPRTGADETQYF
TGTGCCAGCAGTCCAAGGACAGGGGCCGACGAGACCCAGTACTTC
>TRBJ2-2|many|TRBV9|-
CASSVSGPTGELFF
TGTGCCAGCAGCGTATCAGGCCCCACCGGGGAGCTGTTTTTT
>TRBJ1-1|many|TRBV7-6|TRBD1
CASSPTPSGGGGEAFF
TGTGCCAGCAGCCCTACCCCCTCGGGAGGGGGCGGGGAAGCTTTCTTT
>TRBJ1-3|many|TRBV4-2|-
CASSSHPGIGNTIYF
TGTGCCAGCAGCTCCCATCCGGGTATTGGAAACACCATATATTTT
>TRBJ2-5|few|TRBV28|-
CASSFVGYIETQYF
TGTGCCAGCAGTTTTGTGGGTTATATAGAGACCCAGTACTTC
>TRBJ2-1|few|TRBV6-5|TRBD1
CASSRAGGAYPRNEQFF
TGTGCCAGCAGTCGGGCAGGGGGTGCTTACCCCCGCAATGAGCAGTTCTTC
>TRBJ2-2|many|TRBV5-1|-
CASSIESPAGELFF
TGCGCCAGCAGCATCGAGTCGCCGGCCGGGGAGCTGTTTTTT
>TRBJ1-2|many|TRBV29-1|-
CSVFGDNYGYTF
TGCAGCGTTTTTGGAGACAACTATGGCTACACCTTC
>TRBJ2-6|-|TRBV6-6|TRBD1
CASGQGTGANVLTF
TGTGCCAGCGGACAGGGAACTGGGGCCAACGTCCTGACTTTC
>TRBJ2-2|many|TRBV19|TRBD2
CASSAPGGITGELFF
TGTGCCAGTAGCGCCCCGGGGGGAATCACCGGGGAGCTGTTTTTT
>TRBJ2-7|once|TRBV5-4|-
CASSAPWNYEQYF
TGTGCCAGCAGCGCCCCCTGGAACTACGAGCAGTACTTC
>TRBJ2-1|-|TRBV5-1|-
CASSLDTYEQFF
TGCGCCAGCAGCTTGGATACCTATGAGCAGTTCTTC
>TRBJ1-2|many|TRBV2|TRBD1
CANYLGQTYGYTF
TGTGCCAACTACCTGGGACAGACTTATGGCTACACCTTC
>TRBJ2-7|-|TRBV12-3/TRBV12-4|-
CASSLAGTRYEQYF
TGTGCCAGCAGTTTAGCGGGGACACGTTACGAGCAGTACTTC
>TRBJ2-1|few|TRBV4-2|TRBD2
CASSQWGLRESYNEQFF
TGTGCCAGCAGCCAATGGGGCCTGCGGGAGTCCTACAATGAGCAGTTCTTC
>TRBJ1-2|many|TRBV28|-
CASSGHEGYGYTF
TGTGCCAGCAGTGGCCATGAGGGCTATGGCTACACCTTC
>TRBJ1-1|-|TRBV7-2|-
CASSSSDRTEAFF
TGTGCCAGCAGCTCCTCGGACAGAACTGAAGCTTTCTTT
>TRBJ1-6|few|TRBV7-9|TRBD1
CASSSGQGESPLHF
TGTGCCAGCAGCTCCGGACAGGGGGAATCACCCCTCCACTTT
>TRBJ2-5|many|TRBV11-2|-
CASSFAPSGNQETQYF
TGTGCCAGCAGCTTCGCCCCGTCCGGGAACCAAGAGACCCAGTACTTC
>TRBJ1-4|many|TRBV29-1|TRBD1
CSAQGQAEKLFF
TGCAGCGCACAAGGACAGGCCGAAAAACTGTTTTTT
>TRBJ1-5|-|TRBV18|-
CASSNGNQPQHF
TGTGCCAGCTCAAACGGGAATCAGCCCCAGCATTTT
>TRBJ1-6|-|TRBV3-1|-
CASSLAVLGSPLHF
TGTGCCAGCAGCCTAGCGGTGTTGGGTTCACCCCTCCACTTT
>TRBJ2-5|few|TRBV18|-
CASSPQGETQYF
TGTGCCAGCTCACCTCAGGGAGAGACCCAGTACTTC
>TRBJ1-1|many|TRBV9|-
CASSVVGSSEPLF
TGTGCCAGCAGCGTAGTGGGTAGTAGCGAGCCCCTATTT
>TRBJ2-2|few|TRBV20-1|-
CSARDWGLSTGELFF
TGCAGTGCTAGAGATTGGGGGCTGTCCACCGGGGAGCTGTTTTTT
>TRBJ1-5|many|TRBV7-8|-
CASTNLGQPQHF
TGTGCCAGCACCAACCTGGGGCAGCCCCAGCATTTT
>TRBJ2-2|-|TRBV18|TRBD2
CASSPRLAGMDTGELFF
TGTGCCAGCTCACCAAGGTTAGCGGGAATGGACACCGGGGAGCTGTTTTTT
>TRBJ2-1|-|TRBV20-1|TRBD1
CSAPGTGTYNEQFF
TGCAGTGCTCCCGGGACAGGGACCTACAATGAGCAGTTCTTC
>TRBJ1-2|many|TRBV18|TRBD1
CASTQQGAPGYTF
TGTGCCAGCACCCAACAGGGGGCGCCTGGCTACACCTTC
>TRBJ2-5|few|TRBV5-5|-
CASTHPGPQETQYF
TGTGCCAGCACCCACCCGGGTCCCCAAGAGACCCAGTACTTC
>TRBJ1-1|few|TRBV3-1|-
CASSPEMNTEAFF
TGTGCCAGCAGCCCCGAGATGAACACTGAAGCTTTCTTT
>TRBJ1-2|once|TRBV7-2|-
CASSLQGSNYGYTF
TGTGCCAGCAGCCTCCAGGGAAGTAACTATGGCTACACCTTC
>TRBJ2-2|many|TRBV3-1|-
CASSLQTGSTGELFF
TGTGCCAGCAGCCTACAGACGGGGTCGACCGGGGAGCTGTTTTTT
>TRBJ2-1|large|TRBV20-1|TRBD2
CSAKAGGSFGHEQFF
TGCAGTGCTAAGGCGGGGGGCTCTTTCGGCCATGAGCAGTTCTTC
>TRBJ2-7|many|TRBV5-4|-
CAIRGTKTYEQYF
TGTGCCATCCGAGGAACAAAAACCTACGAGCAGTACTTC
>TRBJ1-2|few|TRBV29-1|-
CSVEEKHRFGNGYTF
TGCAGCGTTGAAGAAAAACATCGGTTCGGTAATGGCTACACCTTC
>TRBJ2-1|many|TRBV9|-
CASSVGGGPYNEQFF
TGTGCCAGCAGCGTAGGTGGGGGCCCCTACAATGAGCAGTTCTTC
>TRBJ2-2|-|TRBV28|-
CASSLPGTNTGELFF
TGTGCCAGCAGTCTGCCCGGGACGAACACCGGGGAGCTGTTTTTT
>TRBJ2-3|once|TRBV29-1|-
CSATPPGTGTTDTQYF
TGCAGCGCCACACCGCCGGGGACCGGGACTACAGATACGCAGTATTTT
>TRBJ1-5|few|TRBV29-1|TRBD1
CSVAAGGSQPQHF
TGCAGCGTTGCGGCAGGGGGCAGTCAGCCCCAGCATTTT
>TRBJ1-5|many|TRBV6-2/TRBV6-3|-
CASSQIWAMSNQPQHF
TGTGCCAGCAGTCAAATTTGGGCTATGAGCAATCAGCCCCAGCATTTT
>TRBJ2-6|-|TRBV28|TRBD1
CASRTGGIVGANVLTF
TGTGCCAGCAGAACAGGGGGCATAGTTGGGGCCAACGTCCTGACTTTC
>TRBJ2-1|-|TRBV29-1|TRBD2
CSVALAGVSEQFF
TGCAGCGTTGCACTAGCGGGAGTGAGTGAGCAGTTCTTC
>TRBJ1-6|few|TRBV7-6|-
CASSLDSGARSPLHF
TGTGCCAGCAGCTTAGATTCGGGGGCGCGTTCACCCCTCCACTTT
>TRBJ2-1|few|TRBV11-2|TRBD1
CASSLTGTYNEQFF
TGTGCCAGCAGCTTGACAGGGACCTACAATGAGCAGTTCTTC
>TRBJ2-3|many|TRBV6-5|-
CASSYSAHLGTDTQYF
TGTGCCAGCAGTTACTCTGCCCACTTAGGGACCGATACGCAGTATTTT
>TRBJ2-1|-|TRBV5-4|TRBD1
CASSLPTGHNEQFF
TGTGCCAGCAGCTTACCGACAGGGCACAATGAGCAGTTCTTC
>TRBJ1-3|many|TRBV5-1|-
CASSLQGWGSGNTIYF
TGCGCCAGCAGCTTGCAAGGATGGGGCTCTGGAAACACCATATATTTT
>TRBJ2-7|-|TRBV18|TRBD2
CASSLAAGAVETYEQYF
TGTGCCAGCTCACTGGCGGCGGGAGCGGTCGAAACCTACGAGCAGTACTTC